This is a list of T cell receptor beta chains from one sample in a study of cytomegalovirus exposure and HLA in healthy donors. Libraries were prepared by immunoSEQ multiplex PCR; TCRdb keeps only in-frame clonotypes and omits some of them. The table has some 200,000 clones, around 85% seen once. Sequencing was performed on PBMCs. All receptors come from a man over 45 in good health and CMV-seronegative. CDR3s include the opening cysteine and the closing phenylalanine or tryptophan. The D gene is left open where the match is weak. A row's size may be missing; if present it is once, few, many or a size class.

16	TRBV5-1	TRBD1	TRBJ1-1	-	CASSPGQGHMNTEAFF	TGCGCCAGCAGCCCCGGACAGGGCCATATGAACACTGAAGCTTTCTTT
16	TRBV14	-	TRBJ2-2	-	CASSPRQGGFIGELFF	TGTGCCAGCAGCCCAAGACAGGGAGGTTTTATCGGGGAGCTGTTTTTT
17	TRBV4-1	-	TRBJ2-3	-	CASSQDRAGPIHGGQYF	TGCGCCAGCAGCCAAGATAGGGCAGGCCCTATTCACGGAGGTCAGTATTTT
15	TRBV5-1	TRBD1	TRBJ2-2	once	CASSSTGEDTGELFF	TGCGCCAGCAGCTCGACAGGGGAGGACACCGGGGAGCTGTTTTTT
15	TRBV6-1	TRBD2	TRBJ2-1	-	CASSVSGVSYNEQFF	TGTGCCAGCAGTGTTAGCGGGGTGTCCTACAATGAGCAGTTCTTC
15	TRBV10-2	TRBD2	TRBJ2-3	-	CASSDSGGDTDTQYF	TGCGCCAGCAGTGACAGCGGGGGAGACACAGATACGCAGTATTTT
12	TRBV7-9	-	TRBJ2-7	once	CASSFTSYEQYF	TGTGCCAGCAGCTTTACTTCGTACGAGCAGTACTTC
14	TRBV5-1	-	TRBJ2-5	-	CASNRLELGETQYF	TGCGCCAGCAACCGACTAGAGTTGGGGGAGACCCAGTACTTC
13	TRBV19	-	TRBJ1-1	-	CASSPWTDTEAFF	TGTGCCAGTAGTCCATGGACAGACACTGAAGCTTTCTTT
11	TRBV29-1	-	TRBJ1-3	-	CSVDIGNTIYF	TGCAGCGTTGATATCGGAAACACCATATATTTT
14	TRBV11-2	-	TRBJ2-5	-	CASSLKSQTGTQYF	TGTGCCAGCAGCTTAAAAAGCCAAACGGGGACCCAGTACTTC
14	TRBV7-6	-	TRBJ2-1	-	CASSSSGSYNEQFF	TGTGCCAGCAGCTCCTCGGGCTCCTACAATGAGCAGTTCTTC
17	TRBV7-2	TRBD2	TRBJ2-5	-	CASSSPLLAGGRETQYF	TGTGCCAGCAGCTCCCCCCTTCTAGCGGGGGGGCGAGAGACCCAGTACTTC
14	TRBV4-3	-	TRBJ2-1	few	CASSHSLQRSEQFF	TGCGCCAGCAGCCACTCATTACAACGGAGTGAGCAGTTCTTC
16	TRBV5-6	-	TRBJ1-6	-	CASSPAGVFGNSPLHF	TGTGCCAGCAGTCCCGCAGGGGTTTTTGGTAATTCACCCCTCCACTTT
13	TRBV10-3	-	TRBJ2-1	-	CAISDGRGNEQFF	TGTGCCATCAGTGACGGCAGGGGCAATGAGCAGTTCTTC
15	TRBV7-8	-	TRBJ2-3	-	CASSPSETSTDTQYF	TGTGCCAGCAGCCCATCTGAGACTAGCACAGATACGCAGTATTTT
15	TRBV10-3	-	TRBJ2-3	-	CAISGDTLGRDTQYF	TGTGCCATCAGTGGGGACACCTTAGGTCGGGATACGCAGTATTTT
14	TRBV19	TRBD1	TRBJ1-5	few	CASRRDRGNQPQHF	TGTGCCAGTCGCCGGGACAGGGGCAATCAGCCCCAGCATTTT
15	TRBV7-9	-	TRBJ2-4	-	CASSLGRRDGDIQYF	TGTGCCAGCAGCTTAGGCAGGAGGGACGGAGACATTCAGTACTTC
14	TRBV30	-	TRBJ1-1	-	CAWSSGWGDTEAFF	TGTGCCTGGAGTTCGGGGTGGGGAGACACTGAAGCTTTCTTT
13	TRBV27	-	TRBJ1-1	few	CASSLRGGTEAFF	TGTGCCAGCAGTTTAAGAGGGGGCACTGAAGCTTTCTTT
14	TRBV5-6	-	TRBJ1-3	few	CASSSKGAGNTIYF	TGTGCCAGCAGCTCCAAGGGGGCTGGAAACACCATATATTTT
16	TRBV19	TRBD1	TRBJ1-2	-	CASSIFSGTGHYGYTF	TGTGCCAGTAGTATCTTTTCCGGGACAGGGCACTATGGCTACACCTTC
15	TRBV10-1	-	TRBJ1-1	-	CASSESLKGGEPAFF	TGCGCCAGCAGTGAGTCCCTAAAAGGGGGGGAACCAGCTTTCTTT
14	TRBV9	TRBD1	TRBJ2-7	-	CASSKRQGFGEQYF	TGTGCCAGCAGCAAGCGACAGGGTTTCGGCGAGCAGTACTTC
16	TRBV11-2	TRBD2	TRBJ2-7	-	CASSLDPGTSGDEQYF	TGTGCCAGCAGCTTAGATCCAGGGACTAGCGGGGACGAGCAGTACTTC
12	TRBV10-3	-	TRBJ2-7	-	CAISETGFEQYF	TGTGCCATCAGTGAGACAGGGTTCGAGCAGTACTTC
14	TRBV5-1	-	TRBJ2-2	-	CASSLSGVGGELFF	TGCGCCAGCAGCTTGTCAGGCGTTGGCGGGGAGCTGTTTTTT
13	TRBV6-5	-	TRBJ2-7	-	CASSPGTPSEQYF	TGTGCCAGCAGCCCCGGGACACCTTCCGAGCAGTACTTC
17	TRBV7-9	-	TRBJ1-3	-	CASSLAQGQFSGNTIYF	TGTGCCAGCAGCTTAGCGCAGGGGCAATTCTCTGGAAACACCATATATTTT
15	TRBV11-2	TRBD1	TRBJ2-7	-	CASKLGQGTSYEQYF	TGTGCCAGCAAATTGGGACAGGGAACTTCCTACGAGCAGTACTTC
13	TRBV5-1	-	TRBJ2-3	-	CASSLRDIDTQYF	TGCGCCAGCAGCCTCCGTGACATCGATACGCAGTATTTT
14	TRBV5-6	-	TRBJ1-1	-	CASGTGIMNTEAFF	TGTGCCAGCGGAACAGGGATTATGAACACTGAAGCTTTCTTT
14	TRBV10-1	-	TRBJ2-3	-	CASSESTQRDTQYF	TGCGCCAGCAGTGAGTCGACTCAGCGAGATACGCAGTATTTT
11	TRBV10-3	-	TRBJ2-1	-	CAIGRGNEQFF	TGTGCCATCGGCCGGGGGAATGAGCAGTTCTTC
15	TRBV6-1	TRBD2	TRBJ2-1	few	CASRPSGGLYNEQFF	TGTGCCAGCAGGCCTAGCGGGGGGCTTTACAATGAGCAGTTCTTC
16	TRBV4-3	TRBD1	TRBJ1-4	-	CASSQVGGQTNEKLFF	TGCGCCAGCAGCCAAGTAGGGGGCCAGACGAATGAAAAACTGTTTTTT
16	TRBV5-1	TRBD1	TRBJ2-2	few	CASSLEGTAYTGELFF	TGCGCCAGCAGCTTGGAAGGGACAGCCTACACCGGGGAGCTGTTTTTT
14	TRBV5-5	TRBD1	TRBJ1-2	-	CASSSQGANYGYTF	TGTGCCAGCAGCTCACAGGGGGCGAACTATGGCTACACCTTC
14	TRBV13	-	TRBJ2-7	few	CASSTRTVSYEQYF	TGTGCCAGCAGCACCCGGACTGTGTCCTACGAGCAGTACTTC
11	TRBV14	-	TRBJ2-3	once	CASSLTDTQYF	TGTGCCAGCAGCCTAACAGATACGCAGTATTTT
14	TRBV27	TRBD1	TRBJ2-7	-	CASSPRDRLQEQYF	TGTGCCAGCAGCCCCCGGGACAGGTTACAAGAGCAGTACTTC
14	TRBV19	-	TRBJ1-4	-	CASSEVRYNEKLFF	TGTGCCAGTAGTGAAGTACGGTATAATGAAAAACTGTTTTTT
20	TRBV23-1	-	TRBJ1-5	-	CASSHHNRTEYIGSNQPQHF	TGCGCCAGCAGTCACCACAACCGGACAGAGTATATTGGTAGCAATCAGCCCCAGCATTTT
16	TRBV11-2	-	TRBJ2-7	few	CASSLEGRGGSYEQYF	TGTGCCAGCAGCTTAGAAGGGCGGGGTGGCTCCTACGAGCAGTACTTC
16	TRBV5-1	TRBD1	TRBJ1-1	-	CASSYRGPEGGTEAFF	TGCGCCAGCAGCTACAGGGGACCCGAAGGTGGCACTGAAGCTTTCTTT
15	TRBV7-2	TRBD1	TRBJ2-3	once	CASSHGDRGSDTQYF	TGTGCCAGCAGCCACGGGGACAGGGGATCAGATACGCAGTATTTT
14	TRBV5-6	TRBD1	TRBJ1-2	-	CASSLGGGGYGYTF	TGTGCCAGCAGCTTGGGAGGGGGCGGCTATGGCTACACCTTC
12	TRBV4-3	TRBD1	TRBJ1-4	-	CASSYPGQGPVF	TGCGCCAGCAGCTACCCCGGACAGGGACCCGTTTTT
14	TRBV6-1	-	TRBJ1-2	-	CASSEPGRSHGYTF	TGTGCCAGCAGTGAACCGGGGAGGAGCCATGGCTACACCTTC
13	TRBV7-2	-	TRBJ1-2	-	CASGQGTNYGYTF	TGTGCCAGCGGTCAGGGAACTAACTATGGCTACACCTTC
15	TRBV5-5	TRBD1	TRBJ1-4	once	CASSSPTGISEKLFF	TGTGCCAGCAGCTCCCCGACAGGGATTTCCGAAAAACTGTTTTTT